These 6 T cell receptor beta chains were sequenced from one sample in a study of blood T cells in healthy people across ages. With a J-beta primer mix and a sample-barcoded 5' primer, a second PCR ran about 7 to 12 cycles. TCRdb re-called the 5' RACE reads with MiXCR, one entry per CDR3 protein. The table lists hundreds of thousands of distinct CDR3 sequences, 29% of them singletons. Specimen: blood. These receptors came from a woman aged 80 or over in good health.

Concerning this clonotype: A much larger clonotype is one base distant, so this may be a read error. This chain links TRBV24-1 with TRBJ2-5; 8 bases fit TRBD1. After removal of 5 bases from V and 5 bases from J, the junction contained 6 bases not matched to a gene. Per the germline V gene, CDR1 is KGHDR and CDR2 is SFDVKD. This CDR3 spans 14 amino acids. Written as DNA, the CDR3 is TGTGCCACCAGTGGTACAGGGGGGACGGAGACCCAGTACTTC. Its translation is CATSGTGGTETQYF.

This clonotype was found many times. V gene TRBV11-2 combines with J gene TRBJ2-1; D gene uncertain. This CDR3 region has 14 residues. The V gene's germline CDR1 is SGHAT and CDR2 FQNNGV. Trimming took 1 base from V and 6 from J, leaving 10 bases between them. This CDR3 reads CASSLALVTNEQFF. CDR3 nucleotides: TGTGCCAGCAGCTTAGCCCTCGTGACCAATGAGCAGTTCTTC. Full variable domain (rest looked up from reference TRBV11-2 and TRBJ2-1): EAGVAQSPRYKIIEKRQSVAFWCNPISGHATLYWYQQILGQGPKLLIQFQNNGVVDDSQLPKDRFSAERLKGVDSTLKIQPAKLEDSAVYLCASSLALVTNEQFFGPGTRLTVL.

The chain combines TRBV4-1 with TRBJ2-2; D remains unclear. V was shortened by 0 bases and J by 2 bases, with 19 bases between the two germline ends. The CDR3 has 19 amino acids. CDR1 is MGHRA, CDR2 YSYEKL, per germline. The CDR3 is CASSQEGIGSLINTGELFF. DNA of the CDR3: TGCGCCAGCAGCCAAGAGGGGATTGGCAGTTTAATAAACACCGGGGAGCTGTTTTTT.

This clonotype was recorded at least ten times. The CDR3 is CASSRIETQYF. For the CDR3, the DNA is TGTGCCAGCAGCCGAATCGAGACCCAGTACTTC. The gene calls are TRBV3-1 and TRBJ2-5; the D is unclear. Germline V gives CDR1 LGHDT, CDR2 YNNKEL (reference sequence). V lost 4 bases to trimming and J lost 5 bases, with 5 bases between them. This CDR3 has 11 residues.

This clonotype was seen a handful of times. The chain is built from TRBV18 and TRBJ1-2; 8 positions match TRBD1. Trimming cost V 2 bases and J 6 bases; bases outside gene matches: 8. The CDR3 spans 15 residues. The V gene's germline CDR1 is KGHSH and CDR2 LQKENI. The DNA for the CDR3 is TGTGCCAGCTCACCATTTGGACAGGGAAAGGATGGCTACACCTTC. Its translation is CASSPFGQGKDGYTF.

CDR3 sequence reads: CAYEGQGGTDTQYF. The CDR3 DNA reads as TGTGCCTACGAGGGCCAAGGGGGCACAGATACGCAGTATTTT. The chain carries TRBV19 and TRBJ2-3; D possibly uses TRBD1 or TRBD2 (5 bases each). This CDR3 is 14 amino acids long. V lost 11 bases, J lost 1 base, and 16 bases lay in between. Germline V gene data show CDR1 as LNHDA and CDR2 as SQIVND (reference sequence).